This TCR beta chain was sequenced in a study of blood T cell repertoires in COVID-19 (dated by TCRdb to the early 2020s). A note on the overall study: Samples from collaborators originated in the United States, Italy and Spain and spanned both the acute and convalescent phases of COVID-19. Subjects who had been exposed to COVID-19, were actively infected with it, or had recovered from it provided the deeply sampled blood TCRbeta repertoires that made up the dataset. The repertoires were made available in a free public database intended to serve as a resource for research on the immune response to SARS-CoV-2. Nearly every sample came with metadata listing a de-identified subject ID, COVID-19 status, age in years and sex. Samples came from the ongoing ImmuneRACE study (first 160 participants) plus 1,254 subjects from 6 global collaborators. Where available, HLA class I and class II types were obtained from metadata supplied by the sample provider rather than from assay-based typing. The material from the prospective study consisted of cDNA or gDNA derived from T cells, B-cell-depleted T cells, or PBMCs. What the study reported, not specific to this receptor: Clinical and demographic metadata were provided uncurated, with the amount varying by source and participant.

Whole blood was collected in K2EDTA tubes by collaborating institutions according to the institutions' own protocols. For TCRbeta analysis, collaborators shipped samples as frozen whole blood, isolated PBMCs, or DNA extracted from either of those sample types. Note on this clone: No antigen is known for it. Base quality data are lacking; no much larger clone is found one base away.

TCRbeta CDR3 regions were amplified from genomic DNA using the immunoSEQ Assay, a bias-controlled multiplex PCR. As for how the authors treated the data: Within the assay, amplification of reference gene primers was used to estimate how many nucleated cells each sample contained. Sequence reads were collapsed and filtered to measure the absolute abundance of every unique TCRbeta CDR3 rearrangement. For each sample, productive Simpson clonality was calculated as the square root of Simpson's diversity index over productive rearrangements. As stored in TCRdb, this immuneACCESS dataset retains in-frame rearrangements with V and J assigned. A fraction of the clones does not appear; measured against another copy, unresolved V genes explain less than half of the discrepancy, and the remainder lacks a known reason. V, J and clone size derive from that table, while D and trimming were established from the DNA sequence. The sample table lists nearly 25,000 clones, about 72% of them with a count of one. The ten largest make up 40% to 45% of the sample.

V loses 4 bases, J loses 4 bases, and the germline ends lie 8 bases apart. The CDR3 has 11 amino acids, counting the end cysteine and phenylalanine. Just CDR3 DNA is preserved here, 33 bases in frame from base 1. The germline V gene encodes CDR1 DFQATT and CDR2 SNEGSKA (reference sequence). The sequence came from a woman older than 75 with acute or convalescent COVID-19. Here the chain combines TRBV20-1 and TRBJ2-7; the D gene is perhaps TRBD1, from 6 matching bases. The sequenced sample consisted of peripheral blood. Here is the DNA: TGCAGTGCTACACAGGGATACGAGCAGTACTTC. Translated, it reads CSATQGYEQYF.